This T cell receptor (beta chain) comes out of a study of blood T cell repertoires in COVID-19. This clone turned up a few times. Profiling relied on immunoSEQ multiplex PCR, and the TCRdb table lists in-frame clones only, not all of them. The sample contains 150,000 or so clones, about 84% of which appear only once. The germline V gene has CDR1 LGHDT and CDR2 YNNKEL (reference sequence). The length of the CDR3 is 17 residues. The junction had 13 bases not matched to a gene; V was cut back by 4 bases and J by 4 bases. What was sequenced was PBMCs or T cells enriched from blood (not recorded which). The V call is TRBV3-1 (or the pseudogene TRBV3-2), the J call TRBJ1-2, with 9 bases aligning to TRBD1. This clonotype originated in a middle-aged man who had recovered from COVID-19. The CDR3 DNA is TGTGCCAGCAGCCCACGGGACAGGGCGGTTCGGGTCTATGGCTACACCTTC. Translated: CASSPRDRAVRVYGYTF.